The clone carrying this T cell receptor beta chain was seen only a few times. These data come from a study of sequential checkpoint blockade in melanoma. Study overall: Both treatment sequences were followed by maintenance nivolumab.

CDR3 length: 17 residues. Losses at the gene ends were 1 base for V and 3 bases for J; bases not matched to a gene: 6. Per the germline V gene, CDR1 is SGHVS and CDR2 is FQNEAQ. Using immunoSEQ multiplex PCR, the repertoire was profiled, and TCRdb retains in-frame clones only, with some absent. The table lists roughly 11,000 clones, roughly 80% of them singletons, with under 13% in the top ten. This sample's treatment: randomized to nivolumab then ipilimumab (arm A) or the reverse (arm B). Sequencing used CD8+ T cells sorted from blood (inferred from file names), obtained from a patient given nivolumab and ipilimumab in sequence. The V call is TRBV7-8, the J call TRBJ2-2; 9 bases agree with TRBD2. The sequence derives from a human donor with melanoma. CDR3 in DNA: TGTGCCAGCAGCTTAGAAAGGGCGGGAGGGTACACCGGGGAGCTGTTTTTT. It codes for CASSLERAGGYTGELFF. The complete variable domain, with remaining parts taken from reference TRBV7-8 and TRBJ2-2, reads GAGVSQSPRYKVAKRGQDVALRCDPISGHVSLFWYQQALGQGPEFLTYFQNEAQLDKSGLPSDRFFAERPEGSVSTLKIQRTQQEDSAVYLCASSLERAGGYTGELFFGEGSRLTVL.